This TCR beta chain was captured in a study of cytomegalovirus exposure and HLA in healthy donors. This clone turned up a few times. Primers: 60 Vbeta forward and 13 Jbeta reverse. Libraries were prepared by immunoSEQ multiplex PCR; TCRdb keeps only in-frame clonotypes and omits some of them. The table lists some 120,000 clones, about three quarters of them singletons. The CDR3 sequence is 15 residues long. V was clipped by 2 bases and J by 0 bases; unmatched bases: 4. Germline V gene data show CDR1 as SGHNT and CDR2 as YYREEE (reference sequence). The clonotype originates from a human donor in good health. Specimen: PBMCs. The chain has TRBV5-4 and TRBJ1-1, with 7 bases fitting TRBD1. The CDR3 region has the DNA TGTGCCAGCAGCTTACCAGGGGGTATGAACACTGAAGCTTTCTTT. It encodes CASSLPGGMNTEAFF.